The 10 T cell receptor beta chains given below trace back to one sample, sequenced in a study of blood T cell repertoires in COVID-19. Sequencing used immunoSEQ multiplex PCR; TCRdb keeps in-frame clones, though not all of them. The table lists 350,000 to 450,000 clones, approximately 81% of them singletons, with approximately 3.7% in the top ten. The material sequenced was peripheral blood. The receptors here all came from a woman younger than 30 with acute or convalescent COVID-19.

The rearrangement uses TRBV6-5 and TRBJ2-2; D gene ambiguous. The CDR3 sequence is 13 residues long. CDR1 and CDR2 (germline): MNHEY, SVGAGI. Trimming cost V 7 bases and J 1 base, with 7 bases left between them. The CDR3 sequence is CASTVMNTGELFF. In DNA, the CDR3 is TGTGCCAGCACGGTAATGAACACCGGGGAGCTGTTTTTT.

The chain employs TRBV5-4 and TRBJ1-3; 7 bases are shared with TRBD1. Per germline, CDR1 SGHNT and CDR2 YYREEE (reference sequence). V was clipped by 4 bases and J by 5 bases; unmatched bases: 9. This CDR3 is 15 amino acids long. CDR3 region: CASSPTRTGRNTIYF. The CDR3 coding sequence is TGTGCCAGCAGCCCTACCAGGACAGGCAGAAACACCATATATTTT. The whole variable domain, remainder taken from reference TRBV5-4 and TRBJ1-3, is ETGVTQSPTHLIKTRGQQVTLRCSSQSGHNTVSWYQQALGQGPQFIFQYYREEENGRGNFPPRFSGLQFPNYSSELNVNALELDDSALYLCASSPTRTGRNTIYFGEGSWLTVV.

The chain joins TRBV4-2 to TRBJ1-2; 7 nucleotides agree with TRBD1. The trim removed 2 bases at V and 6 bases at J, leaving 6 bases unmatched. In germline, CDR1 is LGHNA, CDR2 YNFKEQ. The CDR3 is made up of 14 amino acids. CDR3 nucleotide sequence: TGTGCCAGCAGCCAATCGACAGGGACCCATGGCTACACCTTC. Translated: CASSQSTGTHGYTF.

In its sample, this clone was seen once. The CDR3 reads CASSQDQRRVLNTEAFF. The CDR3 bases are TGCGCCAGCAGCCAAGATCAAAGGAGAGTCTTGAACACTGAAGCTTTCTTT. V and J are TRBV4-1 and TRBJ1-1, with D uncertain. The CDR3 extends over 17 amino acids. V shed 0 bases and J shed 0 bases, with 14 bases lying between them. Germline CDR1 and CDR2: MGHRA and YSYEKL.

The rearrangement uses TRBV6-1 and TRBJ2-1, with D tentatively TRBD1 (5 bases). The length of the CDR3 is 17 residues. From germline, CDR1 is MNHNS and CDR2 SASEGT. Deletions cut 0 bases from V and 6 bases from J, with 18 bases between. For the CDR3, the DNA is TGTGCCAGCAGTGAAGCCATCCCTCAGGGATACGGCAATGAGCAGTTCTTC. The encoded protein is CASSEAIPQGYGNEQFF.

This clone appeared once. This sequence joins TRBV2 and TRBJ1-2; a weak D match, TRBD1 (6 bases). Germline V gene sequence: CDR1 SNHLY, CDR2 FYNNEI. This CDR3 spans 12 amino acids. V lost 6 bases to trimming and J lost 5 bases, with 10 bases between them. Written as DNA, the CDR3 is TGTGCCAGCAGCCCAGGACAGTATGGCTACACCTTC. Translating it yields CASSPGQYGYTF.

The rearrangement uses TRBV19 and TRBJ2-7; 7 bases match TRBD2. Losses at the gene ends were 2 bases for V and 6 bases for J; bases not matched to a gene: 10. The CDR3 extends over 15 amino acids. The germline V gene encodes CDR1 LNHDA and CDR2 SQIVND (reference sequence). For the CDR3, the DNA is TGTGCCAGTAGTATAAGGGGCGGGAGTTCTCCCGAGCAGTACTTC. It specifies CASSIRGGSSPEQYF.

This clone was counted a few times. The rearrangement uses TRBV4-1 and TRBJ1-2; D might be TRBD1 (6 bases). The V end was cut by 3 bases, the J end by 9 bases, with 17 bases between. This CDR3 has 14 residues. Germline-derived CDR1 and CDR2 are MGHRA and YSYEKL. The chain's CDR3 is CASSHPVQGTRYTF. Written as DNA, the CDR3 is TGCGCCAGCAGCCACCCCGTCCAGGGGACGCGCTACACCTTC.

This chain joins TRBV10-2 and TRBJ2-7; 14 bases fit TRBD2. Germline CDR1 is WSHSY and CDR2 is SAAADI. The CDR3 covers 14 residues. With V trimmed by 5 bases and J by 6 bases, 3 bases remained unmatched. CDR3 protein: CASSPGLAGVEQYF. The CDR3 DNA follows: TGCGCCAGCAGTCCGGGACTAGCGGGAGTCGAGCAGTACTTC.

This clone occurred a few times. V and J are TRBV27 and TRBJ2-7, with TRBD2 matching over 14 bases. The CDR3 has 15 residues. J was trimmed by 7 bases and V by 3 bases; bases with no gene match: 5. Per germline, CDR1 MNHEY and CDR2 SMNVEV (reference sequence). The CDR3 DNA reads TGTGCCAGCAGTTTGGGGACTAGCGGGAGAGGGGAGCAGTACTTC. It specifies CASSLGTSGRGEQYF.